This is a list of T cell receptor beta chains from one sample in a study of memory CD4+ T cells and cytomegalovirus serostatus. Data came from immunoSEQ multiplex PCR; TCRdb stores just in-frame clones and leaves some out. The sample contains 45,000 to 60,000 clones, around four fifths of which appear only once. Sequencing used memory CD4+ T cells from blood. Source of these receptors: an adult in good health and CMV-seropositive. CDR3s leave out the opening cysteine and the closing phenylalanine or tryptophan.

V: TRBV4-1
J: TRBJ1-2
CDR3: ASSRTGKSSGYT

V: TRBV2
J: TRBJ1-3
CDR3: ASNYMSSGNTIY

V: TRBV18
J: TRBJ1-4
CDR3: ASSPEVRGANEKLF

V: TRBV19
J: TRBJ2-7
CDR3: ASSITGTGGNEQY

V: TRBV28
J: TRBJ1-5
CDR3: ASNLQEGQPQH

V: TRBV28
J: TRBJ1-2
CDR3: ASSSHQTAYGYT

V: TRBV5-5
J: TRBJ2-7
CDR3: ASSLTDGHYYEQY

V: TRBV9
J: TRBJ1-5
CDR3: ASSPNADSNQPQH

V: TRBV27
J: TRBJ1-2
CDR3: ASSLNYRAGAFGGYT

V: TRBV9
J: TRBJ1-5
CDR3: ASSVAPNQPQH

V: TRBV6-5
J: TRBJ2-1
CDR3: ASSYISTGGNEQF

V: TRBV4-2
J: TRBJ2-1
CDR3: ASSHEYNEQF

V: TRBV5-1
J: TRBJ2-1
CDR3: ASSLGLATYNEQF

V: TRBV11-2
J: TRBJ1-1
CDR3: ASSTQVNTEAF

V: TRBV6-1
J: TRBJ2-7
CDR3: ASSATGTAYEQY

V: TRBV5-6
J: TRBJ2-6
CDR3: ASSPISDAANVLT

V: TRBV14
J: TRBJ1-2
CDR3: ASSQGQGVNYGYT

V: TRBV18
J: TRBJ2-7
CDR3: ASSPPPGYEQY

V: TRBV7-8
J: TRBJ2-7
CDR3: ASAPGQGSYEQY

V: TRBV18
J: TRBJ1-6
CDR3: ASSVAGGDSPLH

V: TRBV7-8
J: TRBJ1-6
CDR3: ASGNSPLH

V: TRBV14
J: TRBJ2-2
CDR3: ASSVGRATGELF

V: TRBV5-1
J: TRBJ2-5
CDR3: ASSSGYVETQY

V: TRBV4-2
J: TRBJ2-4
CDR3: ASSHETRQLRNIQY

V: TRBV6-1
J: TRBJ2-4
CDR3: ASKGTAGDIQY

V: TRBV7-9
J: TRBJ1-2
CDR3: ASSPTETYGYT

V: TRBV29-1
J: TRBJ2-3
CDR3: SVGGGTDTQY

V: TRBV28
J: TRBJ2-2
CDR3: ASSLRVPGELF

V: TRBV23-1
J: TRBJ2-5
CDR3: ASSQPRTARTQY

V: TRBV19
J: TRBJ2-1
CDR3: ASSGPGQGGDEQF

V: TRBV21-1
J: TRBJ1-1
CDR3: ASSSLRGRSRQMNTEAF

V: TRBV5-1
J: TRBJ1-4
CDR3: ASSWDRGFSTNEKLF

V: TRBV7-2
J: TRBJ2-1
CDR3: ASSRGRGWLAGGNEQF

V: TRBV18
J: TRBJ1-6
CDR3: ASSLDRGDNSPLH

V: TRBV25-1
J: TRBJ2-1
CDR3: ASSESVSGRAGEQF

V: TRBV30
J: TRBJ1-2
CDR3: AWTKLHYGYT

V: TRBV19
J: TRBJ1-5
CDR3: ASGSFATGAGQPQH

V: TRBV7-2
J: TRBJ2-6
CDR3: ASSQARAGANVLT

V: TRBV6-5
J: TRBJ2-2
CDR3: ASSYGRVLVGELF

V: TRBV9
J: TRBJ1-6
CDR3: ASSPTGTGTSPLH

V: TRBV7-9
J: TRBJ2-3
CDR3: ASSLGVAGGSDTQY

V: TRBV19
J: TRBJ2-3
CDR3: ASDTGTSADTQY

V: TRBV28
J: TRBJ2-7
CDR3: ASSFGSYEQY

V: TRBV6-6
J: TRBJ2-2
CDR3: ASRPPGRGTGELF

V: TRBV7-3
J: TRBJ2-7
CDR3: ASSLSVSGEQY

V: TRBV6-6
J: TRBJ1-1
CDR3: ATSVTGNTEAF

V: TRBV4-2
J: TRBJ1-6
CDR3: ASSRGTENNSPLH

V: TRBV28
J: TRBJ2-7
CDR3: ASSRQGSSYEQY

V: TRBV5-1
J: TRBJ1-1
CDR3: ASSLKLGQNTEAF

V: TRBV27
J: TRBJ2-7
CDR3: ASSRQGPKGGQY

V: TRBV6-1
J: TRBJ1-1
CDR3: ASSAGVTMNTEAF

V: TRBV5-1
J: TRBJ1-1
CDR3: ASSLIRMNTEAF